This T cell receptor beta chain was found in a study of CD8 T cells in Susac syndrome. Study results and limitations: The study recognized that the number of individuals in its TCR sequencing and HLA analysis was relatively small.

Unmatched junction bases numbered 4, after V lost 5 bases and J lost 9 bases. The CDR3 is 12 residues long. Germline V lookup: CDR1 SGHRS, CDR2 YFSETQ. Roughly 0.45 to 1 ug RNA was reverse transcribed with random hexamers. It was immunoSEQ multiplex PCR that amplified TCR beta CDR3 across 54 Vbeta and 13 Jbeta. TCRdb processed the immunoSEQ multiplex PCR reads anew with MiXCR; each CDR3 protein has one entry. There are 400,000 to 550,000 distinct CDR3 sequences in the sample; 85% to 90% occur only once, and about 0.12% lies in the top ten. TEMRA cells were enriched by FACS, and CD4+ and CD8+ T cells were negatively isolated. This clonotype appeared a single time. Antigen unknown.

The sample was CD8+ T cells from PBMCs. The chain uses TRBV5-1 and TRBJ2-1, with 8 positions matching TRBD1. The clonotype comes from a human donor with multiple sclerosis. The chain's CDR3 is CASRTGGTEQFF. The CDR3 DNA reads TGCGCCAGCAGAACAGGGGGTACTGAGCAGTTCTTC.